These 20 T cell receptor beta chains originate from one sample sequenced in a study of shared clonotypes between healthy human individuals. Measured with immunoSEQ multiplex PCR; TCRdb has only the in-frame clones, and not every one. The sample consists of about a million clones, about 77% of them appearing once. The sample consisted of memory CD4+ T cells sorted from blood. The sample's subset: CD45RA-negative fraction. The source is a man in his late teens or twenties in good health.

The V gene is TRBV15, the J gene TRBJ1-1; D is uncertain. With 2 bases removed from V and 4 bases from J, the gap between germline ends came to 8 bases. The CDR3 is 13 amino acids. Germline CDR1 and CDR2: LNHNV and YYDKDF (reference sequence). This CDR3 is CATSRLPGTEAFF. Written as DNA, the CDR3 is TGTGCCACCAGCAGACTACCAGGCACTGAAGCTTTCTTT.

The chain couples TRBV18 to TRBJ2-7, with 7 bases fitting TRBD1. Looked up from germline, CDR1 is KGHSH and CDR2 is LQKENI. The V segment lost 3 bases and the J segment 3 bases; nucleotides outside the gene matches: 11. The CDR3 has 16 amino acids. The CDR3 DNA is TGTGCCAGCTCACCCCCGTCAAAGGGGGCTAACTACGAGCAGTACTTC. It yields the protein CASSPPSKGANYEQYF.

This clone was observed a single time. The chain recombines TRBV29-1 with TRBJ2-3, with 7 bases fitting TRBD2. Germline V gene data show CDR1 as SQVTM and CDR2 as ANQGSEA. The CDR3 sequence is 16 residues long. Trimming at V came to 3 bases and at J to 0 bases, leaving 9 bases not matched to a gene. The CDR3 sequence: CSVDRGAGSSTDTQYF. CDR3 DNA: TGCAGCGTTGATAGGGGAGCGGGGAGTAGCACAGATACGCAGTATTTT.

Of note for this clone: This sample includes further DNA sequences coding for the same CDR3. The chain carries TRBV28 and TRBJ1-2, with TRBD1 matching 7 bases. Unmatched junction bases numbered 1, after V lost 4 bases and J lost 5 bases. CDR3 length: 12 amino acids. Germline V gene sequence: CDR1 MDHEN, CDR2 SYDVKM. CDR3 sequence (DNA): TGTGCCAGCAGTTCGACAGGGTATGGCTACACCTTC. It specifies CASSSTGYGYTF.

The rearrangement links TRBV4-3 to TRBJ1-4, with a possible D match to TRBD1 (6 bases). Germline CDR1 and CDR2: LGHNA and YSLEER. With 0 bases removed from V and 3 bases from J, the gap between germline ends came to 23 bases. This CDR3 has 20 residues. CDR3 loop: CASSQEPGGTMNQANEKLFF. In DNA form, the CDR3 reads TGCGCCAGCAGCCAAGAACCCGGGGGGACAATGAACCAGGCTAATGAAAAACTGTTTTTT.

The chain combines TRBV19 with TRBJ1-4; 8 nucleotides line up with TRBD1. Germline V gives CDR1 LNHDA, CDR2 SQIVND (reference sequence). The CDR3 extends over 14 amino acids. J lost 4 bases, V lost 6 bases, and 4 bases had no gene match. DNA of the CDR3: TGTGCCAGTAGCGGGACAGGCCTTAATGAAAAACTGTTTTTT. Encoded protein: CASSGTGLNEKLFF.

V is TRBV7-9 and J is TRBJ1-5; D call uncertain. Germline V gives CDR1 SEHNR, CDR2 FQNEAQ (reference sequence). Between the trimmed V and J ends, which lost 2 bases and 4 bases, there was a span of 15 bases. This CDR3 has 16 residues. The CDR3 region is CASSLSHKDENQPQHF. CDR3 coding DNA: TGTGCCAGCAGCTTAAGCCACAAAGACGAGAATCAGCCCCAGCATTTT.

The chain recombines TRBV19 with TRBJ2-2, with D hard to call. V was trimmed by 0 bases and J by 6 bases, leaving 5 bases between them. CDR3 length: 13 amino acids. Germline lookup yields CDR1 LNHDA and CDR2 SQIVND (reference sequence). The CDR3 loop reads CASSIDRSGELFF. The CDR3 coding sequence is TGTGCCAGTAGTATAGATCGATCCGGGGAGCTGTTTTTT. Supplemented by reference TRBV19 and TRBJ2-2, the full variable domain reads DGGITQSPKYLFRKEGQNVTLSCEQNLNHDAMYWYRQDPGQGLRLIYYSQIVNDFQKGDIAEGYSVSREKKESFPLTVTSAQKNPTAFYLCASSIDRSGELFFGEGSRLTVL.

This clone showed up just a few times. The rearrangement links TRBV10-1 to TRBJ2-2; 11 positions agree with TRBD1. Per the germline V gene, CDR1 is WNHNN and CDR2 is SYGVQD (reference sequence). The CDR3 runs to 15 residues. The J segment lost 6 bases and the V segment lost 8 bases, leaving 8 bases of the junction unmatched. CDR3 sequence reads: CASSSGTGGSGELFF. The CDR3 DNA follows: TGCGCCAGCTCCTCCGGGACAGGGGGGTCCGGGGAGCTGTTTTTT.

The chain employs TRBV10-3 and TRBJ1-1; D not resolved. This CDR3 has 14 amino acids. CDR1 and CDR2 (germline): ENHRY, SYGVKD. V was trimmed by 8 bases and J by 1 base, leaving 14 bases between them. For the CDR3, the DNA is TGTGCCATCCGGGCCCTGAGTAAGAACACTGAAGCTTTCTTT. This translates into CAIRALSKNTEAFF.

The chain combines TRBV21-1 with TRBJ2-1; TRBD1 is the table's D call and was not checked against the DNA. TRBV21-1 counts as a pseudogene. This CDR3 is built from 16 residues. CDR3 sequence reads: CASSKDNQIFHNEQFF. The CDR3 bases are TGTGCCAGCAGCAAAGACAACCAAATCTTCCACAATGAGCAGTTCTTC.

The J gene is TRBJ2-1, the V gene TRBV9; 9 bases align to TRBD1. V was pared by 0 bases and J by 7 bases, with 14 bases of the junction left unmatched. This CDR3 comprises 18 residues. Germline loops: CDR1 SGDLS, CDR2 YYNGEE. This CDR3 reads CASSVAQSTGTGRNEQFF. The CDR3 DNA follows: TGTGCCAGCAGCGTAGCTCAATCAACCGGGACAGGGCGGAATGAGCAGTTCTTC.

The V and J genes are TRBV6-5 and TRBJ2-5, with TRBD2 matching 13 bases. Trimming removed 6 bases from V and 1 base from J; junction bases left unmatched: 2. The germline gives CDR1 MNHEY, CDR2 SVGAGI. The CDR3 covers 15 residues. The CDR3: CASRRLAGGQETQYF. The CDR3 DNA reads TGTGCCAGCAGAAGACTAGCGGGGGGCCAAGAGACCCAGTACTTC.

V usage is TRBV2 and J usage is TRBJ2-3, with 15 nucleotides matching TRBD2. From germline, CDR1 is SNHLY and CDR2 FYNNEI. The V gene end was trimmed by 5 bases and the J gene end by 8 bases; junction bases not matched to a gene: 8. This CDR3 is built from 16 residues. This CDR3 reads CASSSGLAGGSVTQYF. The CDR3 region has the DNA TGTGCCAGCAGTTCCGGACTAGCGGGGGGGAGTGTTACGCAGTATTTT.

The chain combines TRBV5-6 with TRBJ2-7; perhaps TRBD1 as D (5 bases). Germline loops: CDR1 SGHDT, CDR2 YYEEEE. The CDR3 sequence is 14 residues long. Trimming pared 4 bases from V and 4 bases from J, leaving 15 bases between. This CDR3 reads CASSPKGPLYEQYF. In nucleotides, the CDR3 is TGTGCCAGCAGCCCCAAGGGGCCGCTATACGAGCAGTACTTC. Full variable domain (outside the CDR3, taken from reference TRBV5-6 and TRBJ2-7): DAGVTQSPTHLIKTRGQQVTLRCSPKSGHDTVSWYQQALGQGPQFIFQYYEEEERQRGNFPDRFSGHQFPNYSSELNVNALLLGDSALYLCASSPKGPLYEQYFGPGTRLTVT.

This sequence joins TRBV30 and TRBJ2-7; D is ambiguous. Trimming cost V 0 bases and J 0 bases, with 12 bases left between them. Germline V gene data show CDR1 as GTSNPN and CDR2 as SVGIG (reference sequence). The CDR3 totals 15 residues. The CDR3 loop is CAWSVRWDHSYEQYF. CDR3 nucleotides: TGTGCCTGGAGTGTACGGTGGGATCACTCCTACGAGCAGTACTTC.

V usage is TRBV2 and J usage is TRBJ1-2; D unclear. V was pared by 7 bases and J by 5 bases, with 11 bases between. The CDR3 totals 12 residues. Germline lookup yields CDR1 SNHLY and CDR2 FYNNEI. The CDR3 DNA sequence: TGTGCCAGCACCGGACTGGGGTATGGCTACACCTTC. This gives the protein CASTGLGYGYTF.

The gene calls are TRBV5-6 and TRBJ2-7; D might be TRBD1 or TRBD2, each matching 5 bases. Germline CDR1 SGHDT, CDR2 YYEEEE. CDR3 length equals 13 residues. Trimming removed 0 bases from V and 7 bases from J, with 11 bases in between. CDR3 residues: CASSLVRGQEQYF. CDR3 sequence (DNA): TGTGCCAGCAGCTTGGTACGGGGCCAGGAGCAGTACTTC.

This chain joins TRBV23-1 and TRBJ1-1; D may be TRBD1 (6 bases). TRBV23-1 is an ORF, with its function uncertain. Trimming removed 4 bases from V and 1 base from J, with 10 bases in between. This CDR3 region has 14 residues. Here the CDR3 DNA reads TGCGCCAGCAGTCGCGAGACAGGGAACACTGAAGCTTTCTTT. It encodes CASSRETGNTEAFF.

Remarks on this clone: Distinct nucleotide sequences in the sample also encode this CDR3. The chain uses TRBV5-1 and TRBJ2-5; tentative D call: TRBD2 (6 bases). Germline CDR1 and CDR2: SGHRS and YFSETQ. The CDR3 has 13 amino acids. Trimming shortened V by 5 bases and J by 4 bases, and 12 bases separated the two germline ends. CDR3 DNA: TGCGCCAGCAGTCCGGGACTTAGAGAGACCCAGTACTTC. It specifies CASSPGLRETQYF.